This T cell receptor (beta chain) was captured in a study of cytomegalovirus exposure and HLA in healthy donors. PCR employed 60 Vbeta and 13 Jbeta primers. Profiling relied on immunoSEQ multiplex PCR, and the TCRdb table lists in-frame clones only, not all of them. The sample lists 85,000 to 100,000 clones; about 89% were seen once. Trimming pared 3 bases from V and 4 bases from J, leaving 12 bases between. The CDR3 runs to 14 residues. The germline V gene has CDR1 MNHNS and CDR2 SASEGT. Sequencing was done on a sample of PBMCs. The TCR comes from a man younger than 40 in good health and CMV-seropositive. The chain employs TRBV6-1 and TRBJ1-2, with D uncertain. The CDR3 sequence is CASSDTGSAYGYTF. The CDR3 bases are TGTGCCAGCAGTGACACGGGATCAGCCTATGGCTACACCTTC.